These 21 T cell receptor beta chains were all obtained from the same sample, sequenced in a study of OX40 agonist ivuxolimab in advanced cancers. The data were produced by immunoSEQ multiplex PCR, yet TCRdb's version contains in-frame clones alone and is incomplete. The sample has under 100,000 clones; 88% are singletons. Sequenced material: CD4+ or CD8+ T cells sorted from blood, taken in a trial of the OX40 agonist ivuxolimab. The receptors come from an adult with an advanced solid tumor such as melanoma, head and neck, liver or kidney cancer.

This clone was seen once. The rearrangement uses TRBV18 and TRBJ2-2, with a weak D call TRBD2 (5 bases). V shed 2 bases and J shed 1 base, with 8 bases lying between them. Germline-derived CDR1 and CDR2 are KGHSH and LQKENI. The CDR3 spans 15 residues. CDR3 residues: CASSPGRENTGELFF. The CDR3 coding sequence is TGTGCCAGCTCACCAGGACGGGAGAACACCGGGGAGCTGTTTTTT.

J is TRBJ2-3 and V is TRBV5-1; the D is unclear. The V end lost 0 bases, the J end lost 6 bases, and 2 bases lay between the germline ends. CDR3 length equals 11 residues. Per the germline V gene, CDR1 is SGHRS and CDR2 is YFSETQ. The CDR3 DNA reads TGCGCCAGCAGCTTGGCGGATACGCAGTATTTT. Its protein product is CASSLADTQYF.

The rearrangement links TRBV2 to TRBJ2-7; D might be TRBD1 (6 bases). Looked up from germline, CDR1 is SNHLY and CDR2 is FYNNEI. Trimming left V 6 bases short and J 0 bases short, with 12 bases between. The CDR3 loop spans 14 amino acids. The CDR3 DNA is TGTGCCAGCAGAGACCGGGACAACTCCTACGAGCAGTACTTC. It translates to CASRDRDNSYEQYF.

V usage is TRBV18 and J usage is TRBJ1-1; 9 nucleotides align to TRBD1. CDR1 is KGHSH, CDR2 LQKENI, per germline. The V segment lost 5 bases and the J segment 1 base; nucleotides outside the gene matches: 11. The CDR3 loop spans 17 amino acids. The CDR3 reads CASSTGGQGISNTEAFF. CDR3 coding DNA: TGTGCCAGCTCAACAGGCGGACAGGGGATCTCGAACACTGAAGCTTTCTTT.

V usage is TRBV15 and J usage is TRBJ2-2; possibly TRBD1 for D (6 bases). In germline, CDR1 is LNHNV, CDR2 YYDKDF (reference sequence). The CDR3 has 17 residues. V was cut by 0 bases and J by 8 bases, with 19 bases left in between. For the CDR3, the DNA is TGTGCCACCAGCAGAGATAGGGGCCAGGGGCCAATGGGGGAGCTGTTTTTT. It specifies CATSRDRGQGPMGELFF.

The chain carries TRBV6-5 and TRBJ1-5; D may be TRBD1 (6 bases). Germline CDR1 is MNHEY and CDR2 is SVGAGI. V gave up 8 bases and J gave up 4 bases, with 15 bases separating them. The CDR3 is 14 residues long. Written as DNA, the CDR3 is TGTGCCAGCGCTCGGACAGTTTTGAATCAGCCCCAGCATTTT. Amino acid sequence: CASARTVLNQPQHF.

The chain joins TRBV5-1 to TRBJ2-5; the D gene could be TRBD1 or TRBD2 (5 bases each). Per the germline V gene, CDR1 is SGHRS and CDR2 is YFSETQ. With 4 bases removed from V and 4 bases from J, the gap between germline ends came to 17 bases. The CDR3 runs 15 residues. The CDR3 spells CASSRGVQTGETQYF. The CDR3 nucleotides are TGCGCCAGCAGCCGAGGGGTACAGACGGGAGAGACCCAGTACTTC. The variable domain in full, with the rest retrieved from reference TRBV5-1 and TRBJ2-5, is KAGVTQTPRYLIKTRGQQVTLSCSPISGHRSVSWYQQTPGQGLQFLFEYFSETQRNKGNFPGRFSGRQFSNSRSEMNVSTLELGDSALYLCASSRGVQTGETQYFGPGTRLLVL.

The chain carries TRBV30 and TRBJ1-5; 11 positions match TRBD1. With 2 bases clipped from V and 5 bases from J, the junction kept 14 bases outside the gene matches. The germline CDR1 and CDR2 sequences are GTSNPN and SVGIG (reference sequence). CDR3 size: 18 residues. The CDR3 spells CAWSTSLGTGGFDQPQHF. CDR3 DNA: TGTGCCTGGAGTACATCTCTCGGGACAGGGGGTTTCGATCAGCCCCAGCATTTT.

CDR3 sequence reads: CASSKREGGPANYGYTF. CDR3 in DNA: TGTGCCAGCAGCAAGAGGGAGGGAGGACCAGCTAACTATGGCTACACCTTC. The chain combines TRBV21-1 with TRBJ1-2. TRBV21-1 is marked as a pseudogene. This CDR3 spans 17 amino acids.

The genes are TRBV5-4 and TRBJ2-5, with 12 bases fitting TRBD2. The germline CDR1 and CDR2 sequences are SGHNT and YYREEE (reference sequence). CDR3 length equals 17 residues. The V and J ends lost 0 bases and 9 bases, in that order; junction bases with no gene match: 12. In DNA form, the CDR3 reads TGTGCCAGCAGCTTGGGGCTAGCGGGAGGGCCGAATCCCCCCCAGTACTTC. Translation gives CASSLGLAGGPNPPQYF.

The chain links TRBV7-8 to TRBJ1-1, with 7 nucleotides matching TRBD1. The CDR3 is 17 residues long. Losses at the gene ends were 4 bases for V and 0 bases for J; bases not matched to a gene: 11. Germline values: CDR1 SGHVS, CDR2 FQNEAQ. CDR3 protein: CASSSTGQGGMNTEAFF. For the CDR3, the DNA is TGTGCCAGCAGCTCCACGGGCCAGGGGGGGATGAACACTGAAGCTTTCTTT.

This chain links TRBV5-1 with TRBJ1-2, with D tentatively TRBD1 (6 bases). The V end was cut by 1 base, the J end by 3 bases, with 7 bases between. CDR1 and CDR2 (germline): SGHRS, YFSETQ. The CDR3 contains 13 residues. The CDR3 reads CASSLSGDYGYTF. CDR3 sequence (DNA): TGCGCCAGCAGCTTGTCAGGGGACTATGGCTACACCTTC.

The chain is built from TRBV10-3 and TRBJ1-1; D may be TRBD1 (5 bases). The CDR3 runs to 11 residues. Deletions cut 3 bases from V and 10 bases from J, with 9 bases between. Germline V gene lookup returns CDR1 ENHRY and CDR2 SYGVKD. The CDR3 region is CAISDRDRAFF. The CDR3 coding sequence is TGTGCCATCAGTGACAGGGATCGAGCTTTCTTT.

The J gene is TRBJ2-3, the V gene TRBV7-2; D is unclear. CDR1 is SGHTA, CDR2 FQGNSA, per germline. The CDR3 spans 13 residues. The V and J ends lost 4 bases and 1 base respectively, with 6 bases between them. The CDR3 region is CASSSAGTDTQYF. Written as DNA, the CDR3 is TGTGCCAGCAGCTCGGCAGGCACAGATACGCAGTATTTT. The variable domain in full, completed from reference TRBV7-2 and TRBJ2-3, reads GAGVSQSPSNKVTEKGKDVELRCDPISGHTALYWYRQSLGQGLEFLIYFQGNSAPDKSGLPSDRFSAERTGGSVSTLTIQRTQQEDSAVYLCASSSAGTDTQYFGPGTRLTVL.

The genes are TRBV15 and TRBJ1-2; 7 nucleotides align to TRBD1. Trimming at V came to 5 bases and at J to 8 bases, leaving 8 bases not matched to a gene. Germline CDR1 reads LNHNV; CDR2 reads YYDKDF (reference sequence). The CDR3 sequence is 13 residues long. The CDR3 DNA reads as TGTGCCACCAGCGGTGACAGGGCCTACGGCTACACCTTC. It translates to CATSGDRAYGYTF. Full variable domain (remainder filled in from reference TRBV15 and TRBJ1-2): DAMVIQNPRYQVTQFGKPVTLSCSQTLNHNVMYWYQQKSSQAPKLLFHYYDKDFNNEADTPDNFQSRRPNTSFCFLDIRSPGLGDTAMYLCATSGDRAYGYTFGSGTRLTVV.

In nucleotides, the CDR3 is TGTGCCAGCAACGACGTCTTTACTAATGAAAAACTGTTTTTT. It translates to CASNDVFTNEKLFF. This rearrangement joins TRBV6-1 to TRBJ1-4; unclear D gene. In germline, CDR1 is MNHNS, CDR2 SASEGT. V gave up 7 bases and J gave up 2 bases, with 11 bases separating them. This CDR3 has 14 residues.

This chain links TRBV5-8 with TRBJ2-2; D might be TRBD1 (6 bases). Germline V gene lookup returns CDR1 SGHTS and CDR2 YDEGEE. Trimming removed 2 bases at V and 6 bases at J, with 23 bases between. The CDR3 totals 18 residues. CDR3 sequence: CASSLNTALTGPAGELFF. The CDR3 DNA is TGTGCCAGCAGCTTAAATACAGCCTTGACAGGTCCCGCCGGGGAGCTGTTTTTT.

This clone was seen only once. V usage is TRBV21-1 and J usage is TRBJ2-7; the D segment call TRBD2 is taken from the table without a DNA check. TRBV21-1 is a pseudogene locus. The CDR3 runs 12 residues. The CDR3 DNA follows: TGTGCCAGCAGCAGAGGATCCTACGAGCAGTACTTC. Amino acids: CASSRGSYEQYF.

The genes are TRBV5-4 and TRBJ2-2, with D unclear. The CDR3 consists of 12 residues. Trimming left V 4 bases short and J 7 bases short, with 8 bases between. From germline, CDR1 is SGHNT and CDR2 YYREEE (reference sequence). CDR3 amino acids: CASSPRIGELFF. Here the CDR3 DNA reads TGTGCCAGCAGCCCCCGCATCGGGGAGCTGTTTTTT.

The rearrangement links TRBV9 to TRBJ1-2, with TRBD1 identical over 7 bases. The CDR3 consists of 14 residues. The germline CDR1 and CDR2 sequences are SGDLS and YYNGEE. Unmatched junction bases numbered 7, after V lost 5 bases and J lost 3 bases. Here the CDR3 DNA reads TGTGCCAGCAGGCGGGACAGATGGGACTATGGCTACACCTTC. It yields the protein CASRRDRWDYGYTF.

This rearrangement joins TRBV5-4 to TRBJ1-2; perhaps TRBD1 as D (6 bases). The germline CDR1 and CDR2 sequences are SGHNT and YYREEE (reference sequence). This CDR3 region has 14 residues. Trimming took off 1 base at V and 6 bases at J, with 13 bases between the two ends. The chain's CDR3 is CASSLTLGGDGYTF. The CDR3 coding sequence is TGTGCCAGCAGCTTGACTCTAGGGGGAGATGGCTACACCTTC.